This TCR beta chain originates from a study of blood T cells in healthy people across ages. The overall study: When template switching was applied, about one barcoded beta molecule was captured per two T cells.

A second about 6 to 12 cycle PCR used barcoded and J-beta primers. TCRdb itself ran the 5' RACE reads through MiXCR, one entry per CDR3 protein. This table holds about 1,800,000 distinct CDR3 sequences, under 30% found once. Trimming removed 9 bases from V and 1 base from J, with 11 bases in between. CDR1 SGHTA and CDR2 FQGNSA come from the germline V gene. The CDR3 consists of 13 residues. The V gene is TRBV7-2, the J gene TRBJ2-3, with unresolved D. The TCR sequence derives from a woman in her thirties in good health. The sample consisted of blood. CDR3 sequence: CASRMTGTDTQYF. CDR3 in DNA: TGTGCCAGTCGGATGACCGGCACAGATACGCAGTATTTT. The full variable domain, in which reference TRBV7-2 and TRBJ2-3 provide the parts outside the CDR3, is GAGVSQSPSNKVTEKGKDVELRCDPISGHTALYWYRQSLGQGLEFLIYFQGNSAPDKSGLPSDRFSAERTGGSVSTLTIQRTQQEDSAVYLCASRMTGTDTQYFGPGTRLTVL.